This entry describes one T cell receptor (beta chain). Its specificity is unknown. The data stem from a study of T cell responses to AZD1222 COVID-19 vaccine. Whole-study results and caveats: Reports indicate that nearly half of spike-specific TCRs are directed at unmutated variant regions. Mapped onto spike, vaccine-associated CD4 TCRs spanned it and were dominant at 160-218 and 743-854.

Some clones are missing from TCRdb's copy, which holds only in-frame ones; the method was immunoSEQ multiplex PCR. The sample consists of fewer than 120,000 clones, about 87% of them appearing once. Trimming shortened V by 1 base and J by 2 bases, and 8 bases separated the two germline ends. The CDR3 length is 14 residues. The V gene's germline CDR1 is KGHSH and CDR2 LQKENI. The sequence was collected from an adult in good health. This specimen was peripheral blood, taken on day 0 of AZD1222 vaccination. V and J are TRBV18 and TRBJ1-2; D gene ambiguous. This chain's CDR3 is CASSPQAANYGYTF. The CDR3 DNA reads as TGTGCCAGCTCACCACAGGCCGCGAACTATGGCTACACCTTC.